Listed here are 27 T cell receptor beta chains from one sample, sequenced in a study of shared clonotypes between healthy human individuals. Sequenced by immunoSEQ multiplex PCR; TCRdb stores in-frame clones only, minus some. Of 2,500,000 or so clones listed, around 94% are singletons. The sample was naive CD4+ T cells sorted from blood. The sample's subset: CD45RA+ positively selected. The receptor set was obtained from a man between 18 and 29 years old in good health.

The chain combines TRBV7-8 with TRBJ2-3; D remains unclear. V was clipped by 5 bases and J by 1 base, with 10 bases between them. In germline, CDR1 is SGHVS, CDR2 FQNEAQ. The length of the CDR3 is 14 residues. The CDR3 DNA sequence: TGTGCCAGCAGCACAAACCTGGGCACAGATACGCAGTATTTT. As protein: CASSTNLGTDTQYF.

The chain has TRBV6-1 and TRBJ1-5; D call uncertain. The germline V gene has CDR1 MNHNS and CDR2 SASEGT. The CDR3 spans 15 residues. The V end was cut by 4 bases, the J end by 6 bases, with 16 bases between. The CDR3 is CASSVHRSGSQPQHF. DNA of the CDR3: TGTGCCAGCAGTGTGCACAGAAGTGGTAGTCAGCCCCAGCATTTT.

The chain links TRBV27 to TRBJ2-3; D is undetermined. This CDR3 has 15 amino acids. Germline V lookup: CDR1 MNHEY, CDR2 SMNVEV (reference sequence). The V gene lost 5 bases and the J gene lost 0 bases, with 12 bases spanning the gap. CDR3 coding DNA: TGTGCCAGCAGTAATAAGGGCCGGAGCACAGATACGCAGTATTTT. Translating it yields CASSNKGRSTDTQYF.

The chain has TRBV5-1 and TRBJ2-5, with D perhaps given as TRBD1 or TRBD2 (5 bases each). The germline V gene encodes CDR1 SGHRS and CDR2 YFSETQ. V gave up 4 bases and J gave up 3 bases, with 16 bases separating them. The CDR3 is 15 residues long. The CDR3 here is CASSAPGTEKETQYF. The DNA of the CDR3 is TGCGCCAGCAGCGCTCCCGGGACGGAGAAAGAGACCCAGTACTTC.

V is TRBV29-1 and J is TRBJ2-5; D perhaps matches TRBD2 (6 bases). Germline loops: CDR1 SQVTM, CDR2 ANQGSEA. The CDR3 has 13 residues. The DNA for the CDR3 is TGCAACTCCAGCGGGTTCAGGGACGAGACCCAGTACTTC. This codes for CNSSGFRDETQYF. Supplemented by reference TRBV29-1 and TRBJ2-5, the full variable domain reads SAVISQKPSRDICQRGTSLTIQCQVDSQVTMMFWYRQQPGQSLTLIATANQGSEATYESGFVIDKFPISRPNLTFSTLTVSNMSPEDSSIYLCNSSGFRDETQYFGPGTRLLVL.

The chain is built from TRBV11-2 and TRBJ2-5; 12 bases are shared with TRBD2. The V segment lost 3 bases and the J segment 4 bases; nucleotides outside the gene matches: 6. Germline values: CDR1 SGHAT, CDR2 FQNNGV. The CDR3 has 16 residues. CDR3 DNA sequence: TGTGCCAGCAGCTTGCTAGCGGGAGGGCCAGGAGAGACCCAGTACTTC. Amino acids: CASSLLAGGPGETQYF.

The CDR3 here is CASSIAGASYNEQFF. CDR3 nucleotides: TGCGCCAGCAGCATCGCGGGAGCCTCCTACAATGAGCAGTTCTTC. This chain joins TRBV5-1 and TRBJ2-1; 7 bases line up with TRBD2. The CDR3 contains 15 residues. V lost 4 bases and J lost 0; bases outside the gene matches: 4. Germline CDR1 reads SGHRS; CDR2 reads YFSETQ.

Concerning this clone: Other nucleotide sequences from this sample produce the same CDR3. The CDR3 DNA reads TGCGCCAGCAGCTTGAGAGGGTCTGGGGCCAACGTCCTGACTTTC. Its translation: CASSLRGSGANVLTF. J is TRBJ2-6 and V is TRBV5-1, with a possible D match to TRBD2 (5 bases). CDR1 and CDR2 from the germline V gene are SGHRS and YFSETQ. This CDR3 has 15 residues. Trimming stripped 1 base from V and 1 base from J, with 6 bases between.

V gene TRBV4-1 combines with J gene TRBJ1-2; weak D call: TRBD1 (5 bases). The CDR3 spans 17 residues. CDR1 and CDR2 from the germline V gene are MGHRA and YSYEKL. V lost 0 bases, J lost 0 bases, and 14 bases lay in between. This CDR3 reads CASSQETAGRANYGYTF. Written as DNA, the CDR3 is TGCGCCAGCAGCCAAGAAACTGCAGGGCGGGCTAACTATGGCTACACCTTC.

The chain links TRBV5-1 to TRBJ2-1, with D hard to call. The germline V gene has CDR1 SGHRS and CDR2 YFSETQ. Between the trimmed V and J ends, which lost 5 bases and 6 bases, there was a span of 12 bases. The CDR3 extends over 13 amino acids. CDR3 DNA sequence: TGCGCCAGCAGGAACCCCGGTCTCAATGAGCAGTTCTTC. Translated, it gives CASRNPGLNEQFF.

The sample holds one count of this clone. The chain recombines TRBV6-5 with TRBJ2-2; no clear D gene. This CDR3 comprises 14 residues. Germline CDR1 reads MNHEY; CDR2 reads SVGAGI. The V end lost 1 base, the J end lost 3 bases, and 6 bases lay between the germline ends. CDR3 DNA: TGTGCCAGCAGTTACTGGATCGACACCGGGGAGCTGTTTTTT. The encoded protein is CASSYWIDTGELFF.

This sequence joins TRBV5-1 and TRBJ2-1; D is undetermined. Trimming removed 0 bases at V and 5 bases at J, with 12 bases between. Germline values: CDR1 SGHRS, CDR2 YFSETQ. This CDR3 contains 15 residues. CDR3 sequence (DNA): TGCGCCAGCAGCTTGGTTCCGGTGAATGACAATGAGCAGTTCTTC. This sequence encodes CASSLVPVNDNEQFF.

This rearrangement joins TRBV14 to TRBJ1-2; D gene uncertain. CDR3 length: 18 amino acids. Germline V CDR1 and CDR2: SGHDN, FVKESK. The germline V and J ends were trimmed by 4 bases and 2 bases, with 23 bases remaining between them. The CDR3 bases are TGTGCCAGCAGCCGAAAGGCGGGATTAGGTAGAATGAACTATGGCTACACCTTC. Residues: CASSRKAGLGRMNYGYTF.

This clone was recorded once. The CDR3: CASSPGTGGRQETQYF. The CDR3 bases are TGTGCCAGCAGCCCTGGGACAGGGGGCAGGCAAGAGACCCAGTACTTC. The genes are TRBV11-2 and TRBJ2-5; TRBD1 matches 12 bases. The V and J ends lost 5 bases and 2 bases, in that order; junction bases with no gene match: 6. The CDR3 is made up of 16 amino acids. CDR1 and CDR2 from the germline V gene are SGHAT and FQNNGV.

This clone has a single count. The chain uses TRBV10-3 and TRBJ2-1; D remains unclear. The germline CDR1 and CDR2 sequences are ENHRY and SYGVKD. CDR3 length: 11 amino acids. This CDR3 is CATAMSNEQFF. The DNA of the CDR3 is TGTGCGACGGCCATGTCCAATGAGCAGTTCTTC.

The chain joins TRBV28 to TRBJ2-2, with D tentatively TRBD2 (5 bases). Per germline, CDR1 MDHEN and CDR2 SYDVKM. V lost 5 bases and J 4 bases, leaving 8 bases between the germline ends. The CDR3 runs to 13 residues. The CDR3 reads CASSSGFTGELFF. DNA for the CDR3: TGTGCCAGCAGTAGCGGTTTCACCGGGGAGCTGTTTTTT.

Only one count was recorded for this clone. The V call is TRBV14, the J call TRBJ2-2, with 7 bases identical to TRBD1. The CDR3 loop spans 14 amino acids. Per germline, CDR1 SGHDN and CDR2 FVKESK. J was trimmed by 4 bases and V by 6 bases; bases with no gene match: 5. The CDR3 reads CASSRQGSTGELFF. As DNA, the CDR3 is TGTGCCAGCAGTCGACAGGGAAGCACCGGGGAGCTGTTTTTT.

Concerning this clone itself: Other DNA sequences in this sample translate to the same CDR3. The J gene is TRBJ2-7, the V gene TRBV19, with 11 bases that match TRBD1. Germline CDR1 LNHDA, CDR2 SQIVND (reference sequence). The CDR3 spans 15 residues. With 5 bases clipped from V and 3 bases from J, the junction kept 6 bases outside the gene matches. CDR3 region: CASSSGTGGLYEQYF. CDR3 nucleotides: TGTGCCAGTAGTTCCGGGACAGGGGGTCTCTACGAGCAGTACTTC.

The chain joins TRBV5-8 to TRBJ2-7; D gene uncertain. Germline V gene data show CDR1 as SGHTS and CDR2 as YDEGEE. Trimming left V 0 bases short and J 0 bases short, with 10 bases between. The CDR3 runs to 15 residues. The CDR3 DNA is TGTGCCAGCAGCTTGGGGCAATGGTACTCCTACGAGCAGTACTTC. Translating gives CASSLGQWYSYEQYF.

The chain joins TRBV5-1 to TRBJ2-5, with a tentative D call TRBD2 (6 bases). Between the trimmed V and J ends, which lost 0 bases and 4 bases, there was a span of 10 bases. The germline V gene has CDR1 SGHRS and CDR2 YFSETQ. The CDR3 is made up of 14 amino acids. The CDR3 nucleotides are TGCGCCAGCAGCTTGGCCTGGCGGGGAGAGACCCAGTACTTC. Translation: CASSLAWRGETQYF.

This rearrangement joins TRBV5-4 to TRBJ2-7, with TRBD2 as a possible D gene (6 bases). V shed 4 bases and J shed 2 bases, with 16 bases lying between them. Germline lookup yields CDR1 SGHNT and CDR2 YYREEE (reference sequence). This CDR3 spans 15 amino acids. CDR3 sequence reads: CASSQAGRDPYEQYF. DNA for the CDR3: TGTGCCAGCAGCCAAGCGGGCCGGGACCCCTACGAGCAGTACTTC.

A few counts support this clone. This chain joins TRBV18 and TRBJ1-5; the D gene is possibly TRBD1 (5 bases). Germline assignment: CDR1 KGHSH and CDR2 LQKENI. V was trimmed by 0 bases and J by 9 bases, leaving 15 bases between them. The CDR3 totals 15 residues. CDR3 loop: CASSPPGTVGAPQHF. CDR3 DNA: TGTGCCAGCTCACCACCAGGGACCGTAGGGGCGCCCCAGCATTTT.

The V and J genes are TRBV12-5 and TRBJ1-1, with D possibly being TRBD1 (5 bases). Germline V CDR1 and CDR2: LGHNT, FRNRAP. V lost 4 bases and J 5 bases, leaving 23 bases between the germline ends. This CDR3 has 17 amino acids. CDR3 in amino acids: CASGSTRGSTRRTEAFF. CDR3 DNA: TGTGCTAGTGGTTCCACCCGGGGGAGCACCAGAAGGACTGAAGCTTTCTTT.

The chain couples TRBV7-2 to TRBJ2-5; 8 nucleotides line up with TRBD2. The end of the DNA fits TRBJ2-7 better, so the J call may be wrong. Germline V CDR1 and CDR2: SGHTA, FQGNSA. The CDR3 loop spans 15 amino acids. CDR3 sequence reads: CASTLSGRSSYEQYF. CDR3 in DNA: TGTGCCAGCACCTTGAGCGGGAGAAGCTCCTACGAGCAGTACTTC.

This clone was picked up a small number of times. No DNA is shown, since the ends of the CDR3 on it are uncertain; the CDR3 is the one TCRdb lists. The rearrangement uses TRBV5-4 and TRBJ1-2; the D call of TRBD1 is as the table states it, not checked on the DNA. Germline V gives CDR1 SGHNT, CDR2 YYREEE (reference sequence). The CDR3 comprises 11 residues, both ends counted. The CDR3 protein is CASSFATGATF.

V usage is TRBV10-3 and J usage is TRBJ1-2; D unclear. Trimming took off 10 bases at V and 8 bases at J, with 17 bases between the two ends. The CDR3 has 12 residues. The germline CDR1 and CDR2 sequences are ENHRY and SYGVKD. CDR3 residues: CATKVGSEGYTF. CDR3 nucleotides: TGTGCCACCAAAGTAGGGTCAGAGGGCTACACCTTC.

V usage is TRBV5-5 and J usage is TRBJ2-7, with 11 bases lining up with TRBD2. CDR3 length: 17 amino acids. With 5 bases clipped from V and 2 bases from J, the junction kept 12 bases outside the gene matches. Per the germline V gene, CDR1 is SGHKS and CDR2 is YYEKEE (reference sequence). The CDR3 reads CASRFGTSGGGTYEQYF. The CDR3 DNA reads as TGTGCCAGCAGGTTCGGGACTAGCGGAGGGGGGACCTACGAGCAGTACTTC.